These 25 T cell receptor beta chains share one sample of origin, sequenced in a study of T-cell memory formation after mild COVID-19. MiXCR, applied by TCRdb to the 5' RACE reads, yields one record per CDR3 protein. The sample lists some 300,000 distinct CDR3 sequences; about 20% were seen once. The sample consisted of PBMCs or a T cell subset sorted from them (not recorded which). Source of these receptors: a man between 18 and 35 years old who had mild COVID-19 (a few samples of this study predate the infection). Cell type and time point are not known.

Written as DNA, the CDR3 is TGTGCCAGCACCGGGACCAGGGGGAACACTGAAGCTTTCTTT. As protein: CASTGTRGNTEAFF. V is TRBV2 and J is TRBJ1-1, with D possibly being TRBD1 (6 bases). CDR1 is SNHLY and CDR2 is FYNNEI in the germline V gene. The CDR3 totals 14 residues. V lost 7 bases and J 1 base, leaving 13 bases between the germline ends.

The chain carries TRBV18 and TRBJ2-3; 12 bases line up with TRBD2. The V gene's germline CDR1 is KGHSH and CDR2 LQKENI. With V trimmed by 0 bases and J by 5 bases, 6 bases remained unmatched. The CDR3 contains 17 residues. In nucleotides, the CDR3 is TGTGCCAGCTCACCACCGACGACTAGCGGGGGTATAGATACGCAGTATTTT. Translated, it gives CASSPPTTSGGIDTQYF.

The chain uses TRBV3-1 and TRBJ1-5, with TRBD1 matching over 9 bases. V lost 5 bases, J lost 0 bases, and 8 bases stayed unmatched. There are 17 residues in the CDR3. Germline V gene sequence: CDR1 LGHDT, CDR2 YNNKEL (reference sequence). The CDR3 DNA is TGTGCCAGCAGCAAGACAGGGGGGCCCAATAGCAATCAGCCCCAGCATTTT. This codes for CASSKTGGPNSNQPQHF.

The table lists this clonotype with a few counts. The V and J genes are TRBV20-1 and TRBJ2-3, with no clear D. Germline V gene lookup returns CDR1 DFQATT and CDR2 SNEGSKA (reference sequence). V gave up 5 bases and J gave up 1 base, with 10 bases separating them. The CDR3 consists of 13 residues. This CDR3 is CSAHRRGTDTQYF. The CDR3, as DNA: TGCAGTGCTCACCGACGGGGCACAGATACGCAGTATTTT.

The chain is built from TRBV9 and TRBJ1-1; D is uncertain. Germline V gives CDR1 SGDLS, CDR2 YYNGEE. The CDR3 extends over 14 amino acids. Trimming pared 0 bases from V and 3 bases from J, leaving 9 bases between. The chain's CDR3 is CASSVGEGYTEAFF. CDR3 DNA sequence: TGTGCCAGCAGCGTAGGCGAAGGGTACACTGAAGCTTTCTTT.

This clonotype has only a few counts. The rearrangement joins TRBV15 to TRBJ2-7; 14 bases align to TRBD2. The trim removed 3 bases at V and 3 bases at J, leaving 1 base unmatched. The length of the CDR3 is 15 residues. From germline, CDR1 is LNHNV and CDR2 YYDKDF (reference sequence). The CDR3 loop reads CATSRGLAGDYEQYV. The CDR3 nucleotides read TGTGCCACCAGCAGGGGACTAGCGGGGGACTACGAGCAGTACGTC.

This clonotype was counted a few times. The chain is built from TRBV12-3 or TRBV12-4 and TRBJ1-1; D remains ambiguous. With 5 bases removed from V and 3 bases from J, the gap between germline ends came to 4 bases. This CDR3 is built from 11 residues. The CDR3 here is CASSAYTEAFF. The CDR3 DNA follows: TGTGCCAGCAGTGCTTACACTGAAGCTTTCTTT.

CDR3 protein: CSARDFPGGQQETQYF. DNA of the CDR3: TGCAGTGCTAGAGATTTTCCGGGGGGGCAACAAGAGACCCAGTACTTC. The gene calls are TRBV20-1 and TRBJ2-5, with 8 bases that match TRBD2. Germline loops: CDR1 DFQATT, CDR2 SNEGSKA (reference sequence). The CDR3 runs 16 residues. V was clipped by 0 bases and J by 2 bases; unmatched bases: 8.

This clonotype was counted a few times. V and J are TRBV12-3 or TRBV12-4 and TRBJ1-1, with D unclear. The CDR3 sequence is 14 residues long. V dropped 7 bases and J dropped 0 bases, with 12 bases sitting between them. CDR3 amino acids: CASTQTVMNTEAFF. The CDR3 DNA is TGTGCCAGCACTCAAACGGTTATGAACACTGAAGCTTTCTTT.

There are a few counts of this clonotype. The V call is TRBV5-1, the J call TRBJ2-3; D is possibly TRBD1 (6 bases). CDR3 size: 18 residues. With 4 bases removed from V and 6 bases from J, the gap between germline ends came to 27 bases. Germline-derived CDR1 and CDR2 are SGHRS and YFSETQ. CDR3 in DNA: TGCGCCAGCAGCCGAGACCCCCGTGACAGGCCCCCCACGGATACGCAGTATTTT. Translation gives CASSRDPRDRPPTDTQYF.

V is TRBV12-3 or TRBV12-4 and J is TRBJ2-2; TRBD2 aligns across 13 bases. V gave up 5 bases and J gave up 3 bases; unmatched junction bases: 3. The CDR3 is 16 amino acids. In DNA, the CDR3 is TGTGCCAGCAGTCAGGGACTAGCGGGGCACACCGGGGAGCTGTTTTTT. As protein: CASSQGLAGHTGELFF.

This clonotype has only a few counts. The chain couples TRBV7-2 to TRBJ1-3; 9 bases match TRBD1. This CDR3 has 16 residues. The V gene end was trimmed by 4 bases and the J gene end by 4 bases; junction bases not matched to a gene: 8. In germline, CDR1 is SGHTA, CDR2 FQGNSA. CDR3 residues: CASSSAGTGSGNTIYF. The CDR3, as DNA: TGTGCCAGCAGCTCCGCCGGGACAGGGTCCGGAAACACCATATATTTT.

The rearrangement joins TRBV9 to TRBJ1-3, with no clear D. V lost 5 bases and J lost 0, with 3 bases in between. Germline V lookup: CDR1 SGDLS, CDR2 YYNGEE. The CDR3 is 12 residues long. CDR3 sequence (DNA): TGTGCCAGCAGTGACTCTGGAAACACCATATATTTT. Translating it yields CASSDSGNTIYF.

This clonotype was observed a few times. The V gene is TRBV6-4, the J gene TRBJ2-6, with TRBD2 matching 7 bases. This CDR3 is built from 15 residues. The germline CDR1 and CDR2 sequences are MRHNA and SNTAGT. The V gene end was trimmed by 4 bases and the J gene end by 0 bases; junction bases not matched to a gene: 0. The CDR3 nucleotides are TGTGCCAGCAGTGGGGGGGGCTCTGGGGCCAACGTCCTGACTTTC. Translating it yields CASSGGGSGANVLTF.

The chain links TRBV12-3 or TRBV12-4 to TRBJ2-3; 13 nucleotides align to TRBD2. This CDR3 has 16 amino acids. V shed 9 bases, J shed 2 bases, and the junction held 8 bases outside the gene matches. Here the CDR3 reads CASWRLAGGYTDTQYF. CDR3 nucleotide sequence: TGTGCCAGTTGGCGACTAGCGGGGGGCTACACAGATACGCAGTATTTT.

The genes are TRBV3-1 and TRBJ1-3, with D unclear. The germline V and J ends were trimmed by 7 bases and 4 bases, with 5 bases remaining between them. Germline assignment: CDR1 LGHDT and CDR2 YNNKEL (reference sequence). This CDR3 is built from 11 residues. CDR3 coding DNA: TGTGCCAGCACCCTCGGAAACACCATATATTTT. Translating it yields CASTLGNTIYF.

The chain uses TRBV7-2 and TRBJ1-2; no clear D. V was clipped by 1 base and J by 3 bases, with 15 bases between them. Germline values: CDR1 SGHTA, CDR2 FQGNSA. The length of the CDR3 is 16 residues. The CDR3 DNA sequence: TGTGCCAGCAGCTTAGGGCGGGCTAGATCCCACTATGGCTACACCTTC. It translates to CASSLGRARSHYGYTF.

The table lists this clonotype with a few counts. The genes are TRBV24-1 and TRBJ2-1; perhaps D is TRBD1 or TRBD2 (5 bases each). The length of the CDR3 is 12 residues. In germline, CDR1 is KGHDR, CDR2 SFDVKD. V lost 5 bases and J lost 11, with 12 bases in between. The CDR3: CATSGDQSQQFF. CDR3 bases: TGTGCCACCAGTGGGGACCAGTCCCAGCAGTTCTTC.

Only a few counts were recorded for this clonotype. V gene TRBV30 combines with J gene TRBJ1-1; 8 positions agree with TRBD1. This CDR3 has 12 amino acids. CDR1 and CDR2 (germline): GTSNPN, SVGIG (reference sequence). V lost 5 bases to trimming and J lost 8 bases; unmatched junction nucleotides: 7. CDR3 protein: CAWGRGTGEAFF. The CDR3 region has the DNA TGTGCCTGGGGCAGAGGGACAGGAGAAGCTTTCTTT.

This clonotype was found a few times. This chain joins TRBV7-9 and TRBJ1-2, with a weak D call TRBD1 (5 bases). The CDR3 runs 15 residues. Germline V gene sequence: CDR1 SEHNR, CDR2 FQNEAQ (reference sequence). V was cut by 2 bases and J by 2 bases, with 12 bases left in between. For the CDR3, the DNA is TGTGCCAGCAGCTTACCCCCCGGGACCAACTATGGCTACACCTTC. This encodes CASSLPPGTNYGYTF.

V usage is TRBV5-1 and J usage is TRBJ2-1; D uncertain. CDR1 and CDR2 (germline): SGHRS, YFSETQ. This CDR3 is built from 15 residues. The germline V and J ends were trimmed by 7 bases and 10 bases, with 24 bases remaining between them. The CDR3 DNA reads as TGCGCCAGCCAGCTGGCCCTGGGTGGTTCGGAAGAGCAGTTCTTC. This codes for CASQLALGGSEEQFF.

The chain uses TRBV12-3 or TRBV12-4 and TRBJ2-1; D gene unclear. This CDR3 region has 14 residues. V was clipped by 6 bases and J by 8 bases, with 17 bases between them. This CDR3 is CASRPSGRSDEQFF. The CDR3 DNA follows: TGTGCCAGCAGGCCATCCGGCAGGAGCGATGAGCAGTTCTTC.

This clonotype was counted a few times. This chain links TRBV7-2 with TRBJ1-2; 7 positions agree with TRBD1. Unmatched junction bases numbered 18, after V lost 8 bases and J lost 9 bases. The germline V gene encodes CDR1 SGHTA and CDR2 FQGNSA. This CDR3 spans 15 amino acids. CDR3 DNA: TGTGCCAGCGGGGAGACATGGGAGGGGGCAGGTAGCTACACCTTC. Its translation is CASGETWEGAGSYTF.

The rearrangement joins TRBV4-3 to TRBJ1-4, with D unclear. CDR3 length equals 14 residues. CDR1 LGHNA and CDR2 YSLEER come from the germline V gene. Trimming removed 0 bases from V and 8 bases from J, with 10 bases in between. This CDR3 is CASSQDWAGEKLFF. CDR3 sequence (DNA): TGCGCCAGCAGCCAAGATTGGGCGGGCGAAAAACTGTTTTTT.

This clonotype was seen a few times. The chain couples TRBV24-1 to TRBJ2-3, with a weak D call TRBD2 (7 bases). V was clipped by 4 bases and J by 5 bases, with 12 bases between them. Germline V gene data show CDR1 as KGHDR and CDR2 as SFDVKD. CDR3 length: 14 amino acids. This chain's CDR3 is CATSDGGPGDTQYF. For the CDR3, the DNA is TGTGCCACCAGTGACGGGGGGCCGGGAGATACGCAGTATTTT.